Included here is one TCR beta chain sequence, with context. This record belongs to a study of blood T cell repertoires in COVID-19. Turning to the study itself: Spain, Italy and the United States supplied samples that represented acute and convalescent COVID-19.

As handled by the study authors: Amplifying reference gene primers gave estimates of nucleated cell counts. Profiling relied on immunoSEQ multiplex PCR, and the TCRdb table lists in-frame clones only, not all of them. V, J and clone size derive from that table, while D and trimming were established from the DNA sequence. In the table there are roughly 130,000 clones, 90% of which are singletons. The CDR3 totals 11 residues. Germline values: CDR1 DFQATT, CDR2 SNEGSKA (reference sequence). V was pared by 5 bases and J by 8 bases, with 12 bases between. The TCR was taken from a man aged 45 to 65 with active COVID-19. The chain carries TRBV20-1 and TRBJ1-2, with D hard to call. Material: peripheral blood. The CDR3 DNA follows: TGCAGTGCTTATCCCCCGGGGGGCTACACCTTC. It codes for CSAYPPGGYTF.